The rows below give T cell receptor beta chains drawn from one sample of a study of T cells in Graves' hyperthyroidism and ophthalmopathy. MiXCR, run by TCRdb on the multiplex PCR reads, gives a single entry per CDR3 protein. Of a few hundred thousand distinct CDR3 sequences listed, 20% to 25% are singletons. Sequenced input: blood. The receptors were sampled from a woman aged 65 to 85 with Graves' ophthalmopathy. The CDR3 runs from the conserved cysteine through the conserved F or W. The D gene is left open where the match is weak. Clone sizes are given selectively: once, few, many, or a class where the clone is expanded.

clone_size j_call v_call d_call cdr3_aa cdr3_nt
- TRBJ2-7 TRBV28 - CASSRQWNEQYF TGTGCCAGCAGTCGACAGTGGAACGAGCAGTACTTC
few TRBJ2-7 TRBV7-2 - CASSSGQALSYEQYF TGTGCCAGCAGCTCAGGGCAGGCCCTCTCCTACGAGCAGTACTTC
- TRBJ2-1 TRBV11-1 TRBD2 CASSLRLAGYYNEQFF TGTGCCAGCAGCTTAAGACTAGCGGGTTACTACAATGAGCAGTTCTTC
few TRBJ2-7 TRBV5-1 TRBD1 CASSLTIRQGSYEQYF TGCGCCAGCAGCTTGACCATTCGACAGGGTTCCTACGAGCAGTACTTC
- TRBJ1-3 TRBV30 TRBD1 CAWSVTGAGNTIYF TGTGCCTGGAGTGTGACAGGGGCTGGAAACACCATATATTTT
- TRBJ1-5 TRBV5-5 - CASRHEQGSNQPQHF TGTGCCAGCAGACATGAACAGGGTAGCAATCAGCCCCAGCATTTT
- TRBJ1-2 TRBV7-9 TRBD1 CASSQGQHGYTF TGTGCCAGCAGTCAGGGACAGCATGGCTACACCTTC
few TRBJ2-2 TRBV5-1 TRBD2 CASSPTGLDTGELFF TGCGCCAGCAGCCCCACCGGACTAGACACCGGGGAGCTGTTTTTT
- TRBJ2-1 TRBV6-1 - CASGAGSSYNEQFF TGTGCCAGCGGGGCCGGAAGCTCCTACAATGAGCAGTTCTTC
- TRBJ2-1 TRBV24-1 TRBD2 CATSDRSGRSYNEQFF TGTGCCACCAGTGATCGTAGCGGGAGGTCCTACAATGAGCAGTTCTTC
- TRBJ2-1 TRBV5-1 TRBD1 CASSGGYNEQFF TGCGCCAGCTCAGGGGGTTACAATGAGCAGTTCTTC
- TRBJ2-1 TRBV6-2/TRBV6-3 - CASRYTPLLHEQFF TGTGCCAGCAGGTATACCCCTCTCCTCCATGAGCAGTTCTTC
once TRBJ1-6 TRBV5-1 - CASVGESGSPLHF TGCGCCAGCGTTGGGGAATCCGGTTCACCCCTCCACTTT
few TRBJ1-1 TRBV6-2/TRBV6-3 - CASSYSGQIKGTEAFF TGTGCCAGCAGTTACTCCGGACAGATAAAGGGGACTGAAGCTTTCTTT